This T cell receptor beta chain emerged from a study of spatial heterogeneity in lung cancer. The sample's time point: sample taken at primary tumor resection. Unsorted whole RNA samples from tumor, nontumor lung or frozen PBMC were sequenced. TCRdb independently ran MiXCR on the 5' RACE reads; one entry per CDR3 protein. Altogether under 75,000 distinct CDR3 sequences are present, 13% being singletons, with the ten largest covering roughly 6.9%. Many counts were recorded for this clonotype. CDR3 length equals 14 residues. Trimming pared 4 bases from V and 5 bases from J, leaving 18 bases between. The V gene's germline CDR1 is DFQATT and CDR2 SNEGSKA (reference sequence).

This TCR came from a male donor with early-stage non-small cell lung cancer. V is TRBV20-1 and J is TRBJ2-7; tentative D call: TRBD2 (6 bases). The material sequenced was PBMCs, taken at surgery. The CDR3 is CSAISGTQGDEQYF. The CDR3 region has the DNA TGCAGTGCTATTAGCGGTACCCAGGGTGACGAGCAGTACTTC.